Reported below is one TCR beta chain. The CDR3 runs to 16 residues. The ends lost 2 bases at V and 7 bases at J; junction bases unmatched: 11. CDR1 is SGHAT, CDR2 FQNNGV, per germline. These data come from a study of cytomegalovirus exposure and HLA in healthy donors. Study-wide background: The approximately 120 million unique TCR beta sequences, from about 190 million T cells, were found by an earlier analysis.

Primers: 60 Vbeta forward and 13 Jbeta reverse. The assay was immunoSEQ multiplex PCR, and TCRdb's table has in-frame clones only and misses some. The data hold some 270,000 clones, with about 80% observed a single time. The chain combines TRBV11-2 with TRBJ1-2; TRBD1 aligns across 9 bases. Sequencing was done on a sample of PBMCs. This TCR was recovered from a girl aged 2 to 10 in good health and CMV-seronegative. CDR3 protein: CASSLLRRGQGGGYTF. CDR3 sequence (DNA): TGTGCCAGCAGCTTACTCCGCAGGGGACAGGGTGGTGGCTACACCTTC. The full variable domain, in which reference TRBV11-2 and TRBJ1-2 provide the parts outside the CDR3, is EAGVAQSPRYKIIEKRQSVAFWCNPISGHATLYWYQQILGQGPKLLIQFQNNGVVDDSQLPKDRFSAERLKGVDSTLKIQPAKLEDSAVYLCASSLLRRGQGGGYTFGSGTRLTVV.